Below are 12 T cell receptor beta chains sequenced from a single sample in a study of control samples from healthy donors and cancer patients. Clones were read by immunoSEQ multiplex PCR, and TCRdb kept only the in-frame ones, dropping some. The repertoire holds approximately 100,000 clones, with approximately 90% as singletons. Input material: blood. The receptors were sampled from a human donor in good health. The donor label of this sample is uncertain.

The chain couples TRBV27 to TRBJ2-3; D not resolved. Trimming removed 0 bases at V and 1 base at J, with 5 bases between. Per the germline V gene, CDR1 is MNHEY and CDR2 is SMNVEV (reference sequence). This CDR3 region has 14 residues. CDR3 loop: CASSLSMGTDTQYF. The DNA for the CDR3 is TGTGCCAGCAGTTTATCGATGGGCACAGATACGCAGTATTTT.

V and J are TRBV7-8 and TRBJ1-1; D is perhaps TRBD1 (5 bases). CDR1 is SGHVS, CDR2 FQNEAQ, per germline. The CDR3 is 14 amino acids. Trimming took 5 bases from V and 5 from J, leaving 15 bases between them. The CDR3 protein is CASSPTGGGTEAFF. CDR3 DNA: TGTGCCAGCAGCCCGACGGGCGGGGGGACTGAAGCTTTCTTT.

The gene calls are TRBV30 and TRBJ1-1; D unclear. The CDR3 length is 15 residues. Germline V lookup: CDR1 GTSNPN, CDR2 SVGIG (reference sequence). V dropped 3 bases and J dropped 0 bases, with 14 bases sitting between them. CDR3 loop: CAWRGTLSMNTEAFF. CDR3 nucleotides: TGTGCCTGGAGGGGAACACTTTCCATGAACACTGAAGCTTTCTTT.

This clone showed up just once. The genes are TRBV3-1 (or the pseudogene TRBV3-2) and TRBJ1-4, with D possibly being TRBD1 (5 bases). V lost 0 bases and J 13 bases, leaving 12 bases between the germline ends. This CDR3 has 13 residues. Germline V gene data show CDR1 as LGHDT and CDR2 as YNNKEL (reference sequence). The chain's CDR3 is CASSQEGRVGLFF. The CDR3 bases are TGTGCCAGCAGCCAAGAAGGCAGGGTGGGACTGTTTTTT.

The V and J genes are TRBV19 and TRBJ2-2; weak D call: TRBD2 (6 bases). The ends were cut back, 7 bases at V and 3 bases at J, with 12 bases in the middle. This CDR3 contains 14 residues. The V gene's germline CDR1 is LNHDA and CDR2 SQIVND (reference sequence). CDR3 region: CASKYRRDTGELFF. The CDR3 nucleotides are TGTGCCAGTAAATACAGGAGGGACACCGGGGAGCTGTTTTTT.

This rearrangement joins TRBV5-1 to TRBJ2-1; 8 bases map to TRBD1. Unmatched junction bases numbered 9, after V lost 4 bases and J lost 9 bases. This CDR3 contains 14 residues. Germline V gene data show CDR1 as SGHRS and CDR2 as YFSETQ. CDR3 region: CASSETGQGGEQFF. The CDR3 DNA reads TGCGCCAGCAGCGAAACCGGACAGGGCGGTGAGCAGTTCTTC.

V and J are TRBV18 and TRBJ2-6; D ambiguous. The CDR3 has 20 residues. V was cut by 3 bases and J by 4 bases, with 25 bases left in between. The V gene's germline CDR1 is KGHSH and CDR2 LQKENI. Written as DNA, the CDR3 is TGTGCCAGCTCACCCCGAGCAAATCCCCCCCGTCCTCTCGGGGCCAACGTCCTGACTTTC. Translating it yields CASSPRANPPRPLGANVLTF.

This clone was recorded once. The chain employs TRBV10-3 and TRBJ1-2; perhaps TRBD1 as D (5 bases). V was clipped by 6 bases and J by 2 bases, with 13 bases between them. The CDR3 contains 14 residues. CDR1 ENHRY and CDR2 SYGVKD come from the germline V gene. CDR3 amino acids: CAISPPDRNYGYTF. Here the CDR3 DNA reads TGTGCCATCAGCCCCCCAGACAGAAACTATGGCTACACCTTC.

This chain uses TRBV19 with TRBJ1-4; 12 bases agree with TRBD1. Germline loops: CDR1 LNHDA, CDR2 SQIVND (reference sequence). The CDR3 contains 14 residues. Trimming removed 5 bases from V and 10 bases from J; junction bases left unmatched: 5. The CDR3 DNA sequence: TGTGCCAGTAGTGCCGGGGACAGGGGGCGAAAACTGTTTTTT. The encoded protein is CASSAGDRGRKLFF.

The genes are TRBV10-3 and TRBJ2-7; TRBD2 aligns across 13 bases. Germline values: CDR1 ENHRY, CDR2 SYGVKD. This CDR3 has 13 amino acids. J gave up 3 bases and V 8 bases, and 1 base lay outside the gene matches. CDR3 nucleotides: TGTGCCATCGGGACTAGCGGGAACTACGAGCAGTACTTC. It is translated as CAIGTSGNYEQYF.

The CDR3 here is CASSRTSTGGLNTIYF. CDR3 in DNA: TGTGCCAGCAGCCGGACCTCGACAGGGGGTTTAAACACCATATATTTT. This chain connects TRBV6-6 to TRBJ1-3; TRBD1 matches 9 bases. V lost 6 bases to trimming and J lost 6 bases; unmatched junction nucleotides: 12. The CDR3 covers 16 residues. CDR1 and CDR2 (germline): MNHNY, SVGAGI (reference sequence).

A note on this clone: The sample has other DNA sequences that encode this CDR3 too. J is TRBJ1-4 and V is TRBV7-9, with D perhaps TRBD1 (6 bases). There are 14 residues in the CDR3. Germline CDR1 is SEHNR and CDR2 is FQNEAQ (reference sequence). V was pared by 5 bases and J by 1 base, with 8 bases between. As DNA, the CDR3 is TGTGCCAGCAGCCTAGGGGGAACTAATGAAAAACTGTTTTTT. Its translation is CASSLGGTNEKLFF.